The source of this T cell receptor (beta chain) is a study of cytomegalovirus exposure and HLA in healthy donors. Study outcomes and limitations: Productive status was seen about 90% or about 30% of the time for most TCR beta V segments in an earlier analysis.

On this clone: What it binds is unknown.

Amplification used 60 Vbeta primers and 13 Jbeta primers. Libraries were prepared by immunoSEQ multiplex PCR; TCRdb keeps only in-frame clonotypes and omits some of them. The sample lists 40,000 to 55,000 clones; approximately 72% were seen once. Germline V CDR1 and CDR2: MDHEN, SYDVKM. The germline V and J ends were trimmed by 5 bases and 1 base, with 12 bases remaining between them. The CDR3 runs to 15 residues. The chain combines TRBV28 with TRBJ1-5; TRBD1 might be the D (5 bases). The sequenced material came from PBMCs. This receptor was obtained from a woman under 40 in good health and CMV-seronegative. In nucleotides, the CDR3 is TGTGCCAGCAGTCCATTGGGGGGAAGCAATCAGCCCCAGCATTTT. Protein: CASSPLGGSNQPQHF.